This T cell receptor (beta chain) was documented in a study of monozygotic twins with inflammatory bowel disease. The CDR3 contains 17 residues. CDR1 and CDR2 from the germline V gene are MNHEY and SMNVEV (reference sequence). The study subjected TCRalpha and TCRbeta cDNA to two nested PCRs of around 15 and 9 cycles. TCRdb re-called the 5' RACE reads and shows each CDR3 protein once, DNA omitted. The data show some 200,000 distinct CDR3 sequences, and the top ten clones hold 7.5% to 9.5%. V gene TRBV27 combines with J gene TRBJ1-6. The clonotype comes from a human donor with ulcerative colitis or Crohn's disease, or a healthy co-twin of an affected twin (not recorded which). The sequenced sample was blood. The CDR3 spells CASSFRDRASYNSPLHF.